A single sample is the source of the 22 T cell receptor beta chains below, sequenced in a study of blood T cell repertoires in COVID-19. TCRdb keeps only in-frame clones here, not all; method: immunoSEQ multiplex PCR. Seen here are 120,000 to 150,000 clones, approximately 83% observed once, and the top ten hold 8%. Sample: peripheral blood. Receptors were obtained from a human donor in a cohort sampled during active COVID-19.

This sequence joins TRBV14 and TRBJ1-2, with a weak D call TRBD1 (6 bases). This CDR3 comprises 16 residues. Germline lookup yields CDR1 SGHDN and CDR2 FVKESK. Between the trimmed V and J ends, which lost 0 bases and 5 bases, there was a span of 16 bases. In DNA, the CDR3 is TGTGCCAGCAGCCAAGAATGGGGGGGCGCGGGGTATGGCTACACCTTC. Its translation is CASSQEWGGAGYGYTF.

The chain uses TRBV11-1 and TRBJ1-1; D not certain. This CDR3 region has 15 residues. In germline, CDR1 is SGHAT, CDR2 FQDESV (reference sequence). V lost 1 base to trimming and J lost 1 base, with 10 bases between them. The CDR3 loop is CASSLVASGNTEAFF. The CDR3 DNA sequence: TGTGCCAGCAGCTTAGTAGCTTCCGGGAACACTGAAGCTTTCTTT.

The chain carries TRBV14 and TRBJ1-6; D unresolved. Germline assignment: CDR1 SGHDN and CDR2 FVKESK. V gave up 0 bases and J gave up 10 bases, with 7 bases separating them. The CDR3 spans 13 residues. The CDR3 reads CASSQEFSSPLHF. For the CDR3, the DNA is TGTGCCAGCAGCCAAGAATTCTCCTCACCCCTCCACTTT.

This chain connects TRBV7-2 to TRBJ2-7; TRBD1 agrees at 8 bases. Per the germline V gene, CDR1 is SGHTA and CDR2 is FQGNSA. The CDR3 has 14 amino acids. Unmatched junction bases numbered 10, after V lost 5 bases and J lost 7 bases. As DNA, the CDR3 is TGTGCCAGCAGCACCGACAGGGGCCCTTGGGAGCAGTACTTC. Translation: CASSTDRGPWEQYF.

The genes are TRBV21-1 and TRBJ1-1; whether TRBD1, the table's D call, matches the DNA was not checked. TRBV21-1 has pseudogene status. The CDR3 runs to 17 residues. CDR3 sequence: CASSKGEDRGRLAEAFF. For the CDR3, the DNA is TGTGCCAGCAGCAAGGGGGAGGACAGGGGGCGCCTCGCTGAAGCTTTCTTT.

Of note for this clone: A junction end diverges from the germline sequence, so it may reflect a read error. V and J are TRBV12-5 and TRBJ1-3, with TRBD1 identical over 7 bases. Germline CDR1 reads LGHNT; CDR2 reads FRNRAP. The CDR3 loop spans 15 amino acids. CDR3 in DNA: TGTGCTAGTGGTTTGGCCGGGACAGCCTTAAACATCATATATTTT. Translating gives CASGLAGTALNIIYF.

This sequence joins TRBV6-5 and TRBJ1-1; the match to TRBD1 covers 7 bases. The germline gives CDR1 MNHEY, CDR2 SVGAGI. The CDR3 loop spans 14 amino acids. With 5 bases clipped from V and 4 bases from J, the junction kept 7 bases outside the gene matches. CDR3 amino acids: CASSTFQGGTEAFF. The CDR3 nucleotides read TGTGCCAGCAGTACCTTTCAGGGGGGCACTGAAGCTTTCTTT.

This chain uses TRBV11-2 with TRBJ1-5; 9 positions match TRBD1. Germline values: CDR1 SGHAT, CDR2 FQNNGV. The CDR3 extends over 16 amino acids. The J segment lost 0 bases and the V segment lost 5 bases, leaving 5 bases of the junction unmatched. In DNA form, the CDR3 reads TGTGCCAGCAGCCGACGGACAGGGGATAGCAATCAGCCCCAGCATTTT. It yields the protein CASSRRTGDSNQPQHF. Full variable domain (rest looked up from reference TRBV11-2 and TRBJ1-5): EAGVAQSPRYKIIEKRQSVAFWCNPISGHATLYWYQQILGQGPKLLIQFQNNGVVDDSQLPKDRFSAERLKGVDSTLKIQPAKLEDSAVYLCASSRRTGDSNQPQHFGDGTRLSIL.

This chain uses TRBV11-3 with TRBJ2-7, with D perhaps TRBD1 (6 bases). V was shortened by 5 bases and J by 8 bases, with 16 bases between the two germline ends. The CDR3 is 13 residues long. CDR1 is SGHNT, CDR2 YENEEA, per germline. CDR3 DNA: TGTGCCAGCAGCCCGCCTGGACAGAACAAGCAGTACTTC. Translation gives CASSPPGQNKQYF. The whole variable domain, filled in from reference TRBV11-3 and TRBJ2-7, reads EAGVVQSPRYKIIEKKQPVAFWCNPISGHNTLYWYLQNLGQGPELLIRYENEEAVDDSQLPKDRFSAERLKGVDSTLKIQPAELGDSAVYLCASSPPGQNKQYFGPGTRLTVT.

The chain uses TRBV27 and TRBJ2-2; D might be TRBD2 (5 bases). There are 17 residues in the CDR3. Trimming pared 8 bases from V and 4 bases from J, leaving 23 bases between. Looked up from germline, CDR1 is MNHEY and CDR2 is SMNVEV (reference sequence). The CDR3 DNA is TGTGCCAGCGCTCCTAATACGGGGTCATGGTCCACCGGGGAGCTGTTTTTT. Translating it yields CASAPNTGSWSTGELFF.

V usage is TRBV28 and J usage is TRBJ2-6; possible D gene TRBD1, 5 bases. The CDR3 is 14 residues long. The V gene's germline CDR1 is MDHEN and CDR2 SYDVKM. Trimming removed 6 bases at V and 5 bases at J, with 11 bases between. As DNA, the CDR3 is TGTGCCAGCAGGTCAGGGTTTTGGGCCAACGTCCTGACTTTC. This gives the protein CASRSGFWANVLTF.

The chain links TRBV3-1 (or the pseudogene TRBV3-2) to TRBJ2-1; 8 bases agree with TRBD2. CDR1 is LGHDT and CDR2 is YNNKEL in the germline V gene (reference sequence). The ends lost 0 bases at V and 15 bases at J; junction bases unmatched: 10. The CDR3 contains 14 residues. DNA for the CDR3: TGTGCCAGCAGCCAAGACCGGGGGGGCGGGGGCTGGTTCTTC. Encoded protein: CASSQDRGGGGWFF.

The chain carries TRBV10-3 and TRBJ2-1, with TRBD1 matching over 12 bases. With 2 bases clipped from V and 8 bases from J, the junction kept 10 bases outside the gene matches. CDR3 length: 17 amino acids. CDR1 is ENHRY and CDR2 is SYGVKD in the germline V gene. CDR3 nucleotides: TGTGCCATCAGTGAGGTAAACCGGGACAGGGGGCGACATGAGCAGTTCTTC. Its translation: CAISEVNRDRGRHEQFF.

The chain is built from TRBV11-2 and TRBJ1-2; D unclear. CDR1 is SGHAT and CDR2 is FQNNGV in the germline V gene. This CDR3 comprises 15 residues. The V and J ends lost 2 bases and 6 bases respectively, with 16 bases between them. The CDR3 is CASSLLQPGYDGYTF. In nucleotides, the CDR3 is TGTGCCAGCAGCTTACTCCAACCGGGTTATGATGGCTACACCTTC.

The V gene is TRBV28, the J gene TRBJ1-2, with 10 bases aligning to TRBD1. The V segment lost 5 bases and the J segment 4 bases; nucleotides outside the gene matches: 7. Germline V lookup: CDR1 MDHEN, CDR2 SYDVKM. The CDR3 has 15 amino acids. The CDR3 DNA follows: TGTGCCAGCAGTGCCCCGGGACAGGGGTTCTATGGCTACACCTTC. As protein: CASSAPGQGFYGYTF.

This clone occurred a few times. The V call is TRBV7-9, the J call TRBJ1-2; D unresolved. With 4 bases removed from V and 8 bases from J, the gap between germline ends came to 23 bases. Germline CDR1 and CDR2: SEHNR and FQNEAQ (reference sequence). This CDR3 is built from 16 residues. The DNA of the CDR3 is TGTGCCAGCAGCTCTCCGGGTCGAAGGACTATAGGAGGCTACACCTTC. Encoded protein: CASSSPGRRTIGGYTF.

The rearrangement links TRBV2 to TRBJ1-1, with D uncertain. The length of the CDR3 is 14 residues. Germline CDR1 reads SNHLY; CDR2 reads FYNNEI. V was pared by 4 bases and J by 2 bases, with 11 bases between. The CDR3 bases are TGTGCCAGCAGTGCGCGGCGGTTTAACACTGAAGCTTTCTTT. This gives the protein CASSARRFNTEAFF.

This chain uses TRBV19 with TRBJ1-1; 12 bases fit TRBD1. V trimming: 6 bases; J trimming: 4 bases; junction bases outside the gene matches: 12. The V gene's germline CDR1 is LNHDA and CDR2 SQIVND (reference sequence). This CDR3 has 17 amino acids. The CDR3 spells CASRGPGQGARGTEAFF. The CDR3 nucleotides read TGTGCCAGTAGGGGGCCGGGACAGGGGGCGAGAGGCACTGAAGCTTTCTTT.

V is TRBV5-4 and J is TRBJ2-5; TRBD2 matches at 7 bases. The trim removed 0 bases at V and 5 bases at J, leaving 4 bases unmatched. The CDR3 spans 14 residues. CDR1 and CDR2 from the germline V gene are SGHNT and YYREEE (reference sequence). The CDR3 protein is CASSLGGGRETQYF. The CDR3 DNA reads as TGTGCCAGCAGCTTGGGGGGGGGAAGGGAGACCCAGTACTTC. Together with reference TRBV5-4 and TRBJ2-5, the CDR3 gives the full variable domain: ETGVTQSPTHLIKTRGQQVTLRCSSQSGHNTVSWYQQALGQGPQFIFQYYREEENGRGNFPPRFSGLQFPNYSSELNVNALELDDSALYLCASSLGGGRETQYFGPGTRLLVL.

The J gene is TRBJ1-4, the V gene TRBV27; weak D call: TRBD1 (6 bases). CDR3 length equals 15 residues. Germline V gene data show CDR1 as MNHEY and CDR2 as SMNVEV (reference sequence). Trimming pared 4 bases from V and 4 bases from J, leaving 13 bases between. The CDR3 sequence is CASSSQGKSNEKLFF. The CDR3 region has the DNA TGTGCCAGCAGTTCCCAGGGGAAGAGTAATGAAAAACTGTTTTTT.

This chain connects TRBV15 to TRBJ2-1; 10 bases fit TRBD2. J gave up 3 bases and V 0 bases, and 8 bases lay outside the gene matches. Germline CDR1 LNHNV, CDR2 YYDKDF (reference sequence). This CDR3 comprises 18 residues. This CDR3 is CATSRDQQRGGFYNEQFF. The CDR3 DNA reads TGTGCCACCAGCAGAGACCAACAGCGGGGGGGCTTCTACAATGAGCAGTTCTTC.

This clone has more than one count but fewer than ten. CDR3 sequence (DNA): TGTGCCAGCAGTTACTCCTCGACTAGCGGCCGAGGGGAGACCCAGTACTTC. Translated: CASSYSSTSGRGETQYF. The rearrangement links TRBV6-2 or TRBV6-3 to TRBJ2-5; TRBD2 matches 9 bases. V shed 0 bases, J shed 5 bases, and the junction held 10 bases outside the gene matches. Germline CDR1 is MNHEY and CDR2 is SVGEGT. This CDR3 has 17 residues.